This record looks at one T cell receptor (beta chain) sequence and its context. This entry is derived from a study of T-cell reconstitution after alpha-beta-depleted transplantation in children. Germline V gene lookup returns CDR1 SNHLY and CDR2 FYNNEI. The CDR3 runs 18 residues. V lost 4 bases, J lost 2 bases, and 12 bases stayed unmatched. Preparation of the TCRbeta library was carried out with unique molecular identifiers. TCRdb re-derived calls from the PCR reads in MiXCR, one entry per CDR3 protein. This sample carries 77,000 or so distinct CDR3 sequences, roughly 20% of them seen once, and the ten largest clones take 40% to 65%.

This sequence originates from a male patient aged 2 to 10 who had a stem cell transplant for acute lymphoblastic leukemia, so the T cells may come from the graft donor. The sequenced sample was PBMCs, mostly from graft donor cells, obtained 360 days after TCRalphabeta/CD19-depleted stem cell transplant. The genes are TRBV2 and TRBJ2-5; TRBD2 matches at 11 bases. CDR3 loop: CASSVGSGRVSRQETQYF. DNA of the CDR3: TGTGCCAGCAGTGTTGGTAGCGGGAGGGTTTCGAGGCAAGAGACCCAGTACTTC. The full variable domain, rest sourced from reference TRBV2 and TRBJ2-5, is EPEVTQTPSHQVTQMGQEVILRCVPISNHLYFYWYRQILGQKVEFLVSFYNNEISEKSEIFDDQFSVERPDGSNFTLKIRSTKLEDSAMYFCASSVGSGRVSRQETQYFGPGTRLLVL.